This section outlines one T cell receptor (beta chain) sequence together with its context. No antigen is known for it. The read comes to an end 3 residues before the CDR3 does, leaving the germline J gene to fill in the end. This sample was included in a study of Tregs in tolerant kidney transplant recipients. Thawed PBMCs were FACS-sorted into unstimulated CD4+CD25+CD127- regulatory T cells, CD4+CD25- non-regulatory cells, CD4 and CD8 cells. Some clones are missing from TCRdb's copy, which holds only in-frame ones; the method was immunoSEQ multiplex PCR. Recorded for this sample: some 52,000 clones. The germline V gene encodes CDR1 SQVTM and CDR2 ANQGSEA. CDR3 length: 13 residues. V shed 7 bases and J 4 bases; nucleotides not matched to a gene: 9. Overall study results and limits: Biological reproducibility was not directly addressed in this study.

The receptor comes from a human donor who received a combined kidney and bone marrow transplant. The specimen comprised CD4+ T cells from blood, sampled before the transplant. The chain employs TRBV29-1 and TRBJ2-5, with 7 positions matching TRBD1. This CDR3 reads CSGEDRAGETQYF. The sequenced part of the CDR3 DNA is TGCAGCGGGGAAGACAGGGCCGGAGAGACC. The variable domain in full, with the rest retrieved from reference TRBV29-1 and TRBJ2-5, is SAVISQKPSRDICQRGTSLTIQCQVDSQVTMMFWYRQQPGQSLTLIATANQGSEATYESGFVIDKFPISRPNLTFSTLTVSNMSPEDSSIYLCSGEDRAGETQYFGPGTRLLVL.